This T cell receptor (beta chain) was documented in a study of blood T cell repertoires in COVID-19. The germline gives CDR1 SGDLS, CDR2 YYNGEE. The V gene lost 0 bases and the J gene lost 0 bases, with 7 bases spanning the gap. The CDR3 length is 15 residues. Data came from immunoSEQ multiplex PCR; TCRdb stores just in-frame clones and leaves some out. The table shows approximately 86,000 clones, with 80% occurring only once. In the case of this clone: In the same sample, other DNA sequences code for this CDR3.

The sequenced material came from peripheral blood. The V and J genes are TRBV9 and TRBJ2-1; the D is unclear. This receptor was taken from a woman aged 70-85 years with acute or convalescent COVID-19. The CDR3 protein is CASSVDPSSYNEQFF. CDR3 DNA sequence: TGTGCCAGCAGCGTAGACCCGAGCTCCTACAATGAGCAGTTCTTC.